Below, 32 T cell receptor beta chains from the same sample are listed, as sequenced in a study of cytomegalovirus exposure and HLA in healthy donors. 13 Jbeta primers and 60 Vbeta primers were used for the PCR. The repertoire was sequenced with immunoSEQ multiplex PCR; TCRdb's copy has only in-frame clones and lacks some. The repertoire holds 150,000 to 200,000 clones, roughly 82% seen once, with approximately 1.8% in the top ten. The sample consisted of PBMCs. The origin of the receptors is a woman in her 30s in good health and CMV-seronegative.

The sample holds a few counts of this clone. V usage is TRBV2 and J usage is TRBJ2-5, with 9 bases matching TRBD1. CDR1 and CDR2 from the germline V gene are SNHLY and FYNNEI. V shed 7 bases and J 11 bases; nucleotides not matched to a gene: 11. This CDR3 contains 13 residues. In DNA, the CDR3 is TGTGCCAGCACCTTGGAGGGACAGGGAGAGCAGTACTTC. As protein: CASTLEGQGEQYF.

V gene TRBV7-6 combines with J gene TRBJ2-1, with 15 bases fitting TRBD2. Trimming cost V 5 bases and J 8 bases; bases outside gene matches: 10. There are 17 residues in the CDR3. The germline CDR1 and CDR2 sequences are SGHVS and FNYEAQ. CDR3 protein: CASSLRTSGGALYEQFF. The CDR3 nucleotides read TGTGCCAGCAGCCTCCGGACTAGCGGGGGGGCCTTGTATGAGCAGTTCTTC.

CDR3 protein: CASSFGGGGGSYEQYF. The CDR3, as DNA: TGCGCCAGCAGCTTCGGAGGGGGCGGTGGGTCCTACGAGCAGTACTTC. The V call is TRBV5-1, the J call TRBJ2-7; D might be TRBD1 (7 bases). The CDR3 spans 16 residues. Germline V CDR1 and CDR2: SGHRS, YFSETQ. V dropped 2 bases and J dropped 1 base, with 16 bases sitting between them. Based on the CDR3 plus reference TRBV5-1 and TRBJ2-7, the full variable domain is KAGVTQTPRYLIKTRGQQVTLSCSPISGHRSVSWYQQTPGQGLQFLFEYFSETQRNKGNFPGRFSGRQFSNSRSEMNVSTLELGDSALYLCASSFGGGGGSYEQYFGPGTRLTVT.

A single count supports this clone. The rearrangement links TRBV30 to TRBJ2-5; 15 positions match TRBD2. The CDR3 runs to 14 residues. Germline V CDR1 and CDR2: GTSNPN, SVGIG (reference sequence). Trimming took 5 bases from V and 2 from J; bases not matched to a gene: 0. The CDR3 region is CAWGLAGGQETQYF. CDR3 coding DNA: TGTGCCTGGGGACTAGCGGGGGGGCAAGAGACCCAGTACTTC. Using reference TRBV30 and TRBJ2-5 for the parts outside the CDR3, the full variable domain is SQTIHQWPATLVQPVGSPLSLECTVEGTSNPNLYWYRQAAGRGLQLLFYSVGIGQISSEVPQNLSASRPQDRQFILSSKKLLLSDSGFYLCAWGLAGGQETQYFGPGTRLLVL.

About this clone itself: The junction departs from the called germline gene at one end, perhaps through a read error. CDR3 region: CASSLAGGSNEQFF. CDR3 DNA sequence: TGTGCTAGCAGCCTAGCGGGGGGGAGTAATGAGCAGTTCTTC. The chain is built from TRBV7-7 and TRBJ2-1, with 12 positions matching TRBD2. The CDR3 length is 14 residues. Germline V CDR1 and CDR2: SSHAT, FNYEAQ (reference sequence).

The chain recombines TRBV19 with TRBJ1-1, with 9 bases that match TRBD1. J gave up 4 bases and V 5 bases, and 8 bases lay outside the gene matches. This CDR3 spans 15 amino acids. The germline V gene has CDR1 LNHDA and CDR2 SQIVND (reference sequence). CDR3 amino acids: CASSAWTGAGTEAFF. DNA for the CDR3: TGTGCCAGTAGTGCCTGGACAGGGGCGGGCACTGAAGCTTTCTTT.

This sequence joins TRBV6-6 and TRBJ2-2; TRBD2 aligns across 8 bases. The CDR3 runs to 16 residues. Unmatched junction bases numbered 3, after V lost 0 bases and J lost 3 bases. In germline, CDR1 is MNHNY, CDR2 SVGAGI (reference sequence). Here the CDR3 reads CASSYSRTSYTGELFF. CDR3 coding DNA: TGTGCCAGCAGTTACTCGAGGACTAGCTACACCGGGGAGCTGTTTTTT.

This CDR3 is CASSLGLVEAGELFF. The DNA for the CDR3 is TGCGCCAGCAGCTTGGGACTAGTAGAGGCCGGGGAGCTGTTTTTT. This chain joins TRBV5-1 and TRBJ2-2; D perhaps matches TRBD2 (6 bases). Trimming cost V 0 bases and J 6 bases, with 12 bases left between them. Per the germline V gene, CDR1 is SGHRS and CDR2 is YFSETQ. CDR3 length: 15 residues.

The J gene is TRBJ2-1, the V gene TRBV19, with 7 bases lining up with TRBD2. V shed 5 bases, J shed 13 bases, and the junction held 11 bases outside the gene matches. Germline V CDR1 and CDR2: LNHDA, SQIVND (reference sequence). The CDR3 loop spans 13 amino acids. DNA of the CDR3: TGTGCCAGTAGTCTAACTAGCGAACTTGGCCAGTTCTTC. Protein: CASSLTSELGQFF. Together with reference TRBV19 and TRBJ2-1, the CDR3 gives the full variable domain: DGGITQSPKYLFRKEGQNVTLSCEQNLNHDAMYWYRQDPGQGLRLIYYSQIVNDFQKGDIAEGYSVSREKKESFPLTVTSAQKNPTAFYLCASSLTSELGQFFGPGTRLTVL.

This clone appeared a single time. The chain employs TRBV25-1 and TRBJ2-3; 9 bases agree with TRBD1. Germline CDR1 MGHDK, CDR2 SYGVNS. V was pared by 5 bases and J by 5 bases, with 11 bases of the junction left unmatched. The CDR3 is 16 residues long. CDR3 DNA sequence: TGTGCCAGCAGTCGTTACAGGGGGCTCGGAGGAGATACGCAGTATTTT. Its translation is CASSRYRGLGGDTQYF.

V is TRBV6-5 and J is TRBJ1-1; maybe TRBD1 (5 bases). V gave up 0 bases and J gave up 4 bases, with 12 bases separating them. This CDR3 has 15 amino acids. The germline CDR1 and CDR2 sequences are MNHEY and SVGAGI. DNA for the CDR3: TGTGCCAGCAGTTACTCGTCAGGGTTCAGCACTGAAGCTTTCTTT. Amino acids: CASSYSSGFSTEAFF.

The chain carries TRBV27 and TRBJ2-1; 11 bases are shared with TRBD2. CDR3 length equals 15 residues. Per the germline V gene, CDR1 is MNHEY and CDR2 is SMNVEV (reference sequence). The J segment lost 4 bases and the V segment lost 5 bases, leaving 4 bases of the junction unmatched. Written as DNA, the CDR3 is TGTGCCAGCAGTGACACTAGCGGGGGTTACAATGAGCAGTTCTTC. As protein: CASSDTSGGYNEQFF.

The J gene is TRBJ2-7, the V gene TRBV18, with 8 bases aligning to TRBD1. Germline V CDR1 and CDR2: KGHSH, LQKENI. The length of the CDR3 is 15 residues. V was clipped by 6 bases and J by 2 bases; unmatched bases: 9. The CDR3 coding sequence is TGTGCCAGCTCGCAGTCAGGGGGCAGGGCCTACGAGCAGTACTTC. This gives the protein CASSQSGGRAYEQYF.

The chain recombines TRBV5-1 with TRBJ2-2, with a weak D call TRBD1 (6 bases). Per germline, CDR1 SGHRS and CDR2 YFSETQ. V was pared by 4 bases and J by 5 bases, with 15 bases between. The CDR3 is 15 residues long. The CDR3 nucleotides read TGCGCCAGCAGCCTAAGGACAGAAACAACCGGGGAGCTGTTTTTT. It encodes CASSLRTETTGELFF.

The V and J genes are TRBV30 and TRBJ2-1; 8 positions match TRBD2. There are 14 residues in the CDR3. The V gene's germline CDR1 is GTSNPN and CDR2 SVGIG (reference sequence). V gave up 5 bases and J gave up 3 bases; unmatched junction bases: 6. The CDR3 DNA sequence: TGTGCCTGGGCAACTAGCGGACACTACAATGAGCAGTTCTTC. Its translation is CAWATSGHYNEQFF.

This chain links TRBV6-5 with TRBJ2-3; 10 bases map to TRBD2. Germline lookup yields CDR1 MNHEY and CDR2 SVGAGI. This CDR3 is built from 16 residues. V was pared by 0 bases and J by 4 bases, with 4 bases of the junction left unmatched. CDR3 sequence: CASSYSQRGGADTQYF. CDR3 nucleotides: TGTGCCAGCAGTTACTCCCAGCGGGGGGGGGCAGATACGCAGTATTTT.

This clone was seen a handful of times. The chain couples TRBV19 to TRBJ1-1, with 8 bases that match TRBD1. This CDR3 comprises 14 residues. Per germline, CDR1 LNHDA and CDR2 SQIVND (reference sequence). The ends lost 6 bases at V and 3 bases at J; junction bases unmatched: 6. The CDR3: CASRRTGKYTEAFF. The CDR3 DNA reads TGTGCCAGTAGGCGGACAGGGAAGTACACTGAAGCTTTCTTT.

The gene calls are TRBV5-4 and TRBJ2-3; no definite D call. V lost 0 bases, J lost 1 base, and 6 bases lay in between. Germline assignment: CDR1 SGHNT and CDR2 YYREEE (reference sequence). This CDR3 is 14 amino acids long. The CDR3 DNA is TGTGCCAGCAGCTTGGACAGCCGCACAGATACGCAGTATTTT. This sequence encodes CASSLDSRTDTQYF.

V usage is TRBV7-3 and J usage is TRBJ1-1; 8 bases line up with TRBD1. The germline V gene has CDR1 SGHTA and CDR2 FQGTGA. The CDR3 is 17 residues long. The J segment lost 0 bases and the V segment lost 1 base, leaving 7 bases of the junction unmatched. The CDR3, as DNA: TGTGCCAGCAGCTTAAACCTTCCCAGGGGGCTGAACACTGAAGCTTTCTTT. It encodes CASSLNLPRGLNTEAFF.

This clone was seen a few times. The V call is TRBV19, the J call TRBJ1-1, with 7 bases aligning to TRBD1. The J segment lost 3 bases and the V segment lost 3 bases, leaving 4 bases of the junction unmatched. The germline CDR1 and CDR2 sequences are LNHDA and SQIVND (reference sequence). The CDR3 has 14 residues. CDR3 residues: CASSMTGSYTEAFF. The CDR3 DNA reads TGTGCCAGTAGTATGACAGGGAGTTACACTGAAGCTTTCTTT.

This clone has only one observation. The chain employs TRBV5-6 and TRBJ2-7; perhaps TRBD2 as D (6 bases). Germline CDR1 SGHDT, CDR2 YYEEEE. V shed 1 base and J shed 8 bases, with 16 bases lying between them. The length of the CDR3 is 14 residues. CDR3 loop: CASSLTSLRYKQYF. In DNA, the CDR3 is TGTGCCAGCAGCTTGACTAGCTTAAGGTACAAGCAGTACTTC. Full variable domain (outside the CDR3, taken from reference TRBV5-6 and TRBJ2-7): DAGVTQSPTHLIKTRGQQVTLRCSPKSGHDTVSWYQQALGQGPQFIFQYYEEEERQRGNFPDRFSGHQFPNYSSELNVNALLLGDSALYLCASSLTSLRYKQYFGPGTRLTVT.

The chain joins TRBV27 to TRBJ1-2; a weak D match, TRBD1 (5 bases). V was shortened by 6 bases and J by 4 bases, with 15 bases between the two germline ends. The CDR3 runs 14 residues. In germline, CDR1 is MNHEY, CDR2 SMNVEV (reference sequence). The CDR3 DNA follows: TGTGCCAGCAGCTCGGCGGGGGTAACCTATGGCTACACCTTC. Protein sequence: CASSSAGVTYGYTF.

In DNA, the CDR3 is TGTGCCAGCAGCCCCAACAGGGGAGGACACTATGGCTACACCTTC. It translates to CASSPNRGGHYGYTF. The genes are TRBV7-2 and TRBJ1-2, with 7 bases that match TRBD1. The CDR3 runs to 15 residues. Trimming at V came to 5 bases and at J to 3 bases, leaving 9 bases not matched to a gene. The germline CDR1 and CDR2 sequences are SGHTA and FQGNSA. The entire variable domain, with the rest obtained from reference TRBV7-2 and TRBJ1-2, is as follows: GAGVSQSPSNKVTEKGKDVELRCDPISGHTALYWYRQSLGQGLEFLIYFQGNSAPDKSGLPSDRFSAERTGGSVSTLTIQRTQQEDSAVYLCASSPNRGGHYGYTFGSGTRLTVV.

J is TRBJ1-6 and V is TRBV6-1; TRBD1 might be the D (5 bases). Trimming took 6 bases from V and 10 from J, leaving 16 bases between them. CDR1 and CDR2 from the germline V gene are MNHNS and SASEGT. The CDR3 length is 14 residues. CDR3 sequence (DNA): TGTGCCAGCAGCTACGACAGCCTTCTATCACCCCTCCACTTT. This sequence encodes CASSYDSLLSPLHF.

CDR3 nucleotide sequence: TGTGCCAGCAGTTATCCCGCCACAGGGCTCTATGGCTACACCTTC. Translated, it gives CASSYPATGLYGYTF. V usage is TRBV6-6 and J usage is TRBJ1-2; maybe TRBD1 (6 bases). Per the germline V gene, CDR1 is MNHNY and CDR2 is SVGAGI (reference sequence). Trimming took 3 bases from V and 4 from J, leaving 15 bases between them. The CDR3 loop spans 15 amino acids.

CDR3: CATMQGQNNQPQHF. The CDR3 DNA follows: TGTGCCACCATGCAAGGACAGAACAATCAGCCCCAGCATTTT. This sequence joins TRBV28 and TRBJ1-5; D is possibly TRBD1 (6 bases). CDR1 MDHEN and CDR2 SYDVKM come from the germline V gene. CDR3 length: 14 amino acids. Trimming removed 10 bases from V and 3 bases from J, with 16 bases in between.

J is TRBJ1-4 and V is TRBV9; D may be TRBD1 (6 bases). V was pared by 6 bases and J by 2 bases, with 14 bases between. The CDR3 has 15 amino acids. Per germline, CDR1 SGDLS and CDR2 YYNGEE. The CDR3 nucleotides read TGTGCCAGCACCCAAACGGGACATACTAATGAAAAACTGTTTTTT. Translated, it gives CASTQTGHTNEKLFF.

The rearrangement uses TRBV5-1 and TRBJ2-3; 8 nucleotides line up with TRBD2. This CDR3 is built from 14 residues. V shed 3 bases, J shed 3 bases, and the junction held 3 bases outside the gene matches. The germline gives CDR1 SGHRS, CDR2 YFSETQ. The CDR3 loop is CASSYGLATDTQYF. The CDR3 DNA follows: TGCGCCAGCAGCTACGGACTAGCAACAGATACGCAGTATTTT.

This clone came up once. V is TRBV30 and J is TRBJ1-5; no definite D call. There are 13 residues in the CDR3. Trimming shortened V by 0 bases and J by 8 bases, and 11 bases separated the two germline ends. Germline assignment: CDR1 GTSNPN and CDR2 SVGIG (reference sequence). The CDR3, as DNA: TGTGCCTGGAGTGTACATAGTGAGGAGCCCCAGCATTTT. This sequence encodes CAWSVHSEEPQHF.

This clone came up a few times. The chain employs TRBV27 and TRBJ1-5; D remains ambiguous. This CDR3 comprises 15 residues. V gave up 5 bases and J gave up 0 bases, with 11 bases separating them. The germline CDR1 and CDR2 sequences are MNHEY and SMNVEV (reference sequence). The CDR3 DNA reads as TGTGCCAGCAGTGGAGGGTACGGTAGCAATCAGCCCCAGCATTTT. This translates into CASSGGYGSNQPQHF.

CDR3 loop: CASNRDRGDTQYF. In nucleotides, the CDR3 is TGTGCCAGCAATCGGGACAGAGGAGATACGCAGTATTTT. The chain links TRBV6-4 to TRBJ2-3; 7 nucleotides agree with TRBD1. This CDR3 comprises 13 residues. The V gene end was trimmed by 7 bases and the J gene end by 5 bases; junction bases not matched to a gene: 6. The germline V gene has CDR1 MRHNA and CDR2 SNTAGT.

The chain recombines TRBV7-3 with TRBJ2-2; D perhaps matches TRBD2 (6 bases). V lost 1 base and J lost 0, with 12 bases in between. CDR1 is SGHTA and CDR2 is FQGTGA in the germline V gene. The CDR3 contains 17 residues. As DNA, the CDR3 is TGTGCCAGCAGCTTAATGCGGCGGGGAACGAACACCGGGGAGCTGTTTTTT. Translated, it gives CASSLMRRGTNTGELFF.